Below are 8 T cell receptor beta chains sequenced from a single sample in a study of cytomegalovirus exposure and HLA in healthy donors. PCR involved 60 Vbeta and 13 Jbeta primers. TCRdb's copy holds only in-frame clones and misses some; the assay was immunoSEQ multiplex PCR. The sample gives about 240,000 clones, about 80% of which show up once; almost 8% is in the top ten. Sequencing was done on a sample of PBMCs. These receptors came from a woman aged 55-69 years in good health and CMV-seropositive.

The gene calls are TRBV28 and TRBJ2-7; TRBD1 aligns across 8 bases. CDR1 and CDR2 from the germline V gene are MDHEN and SYDVKM. The V and J ends lost 6 bases and 1 base, in that order; junction bases with no gene match: 8. The CDR3 runs 15 residues. The DNA for the CDR3 is TGTGCCAGCAGCGCGGGACAGGTTCTTTCCTACGAGCAGTACTTC. Amino acid sequence: CASSAGQVLSYEQYF.

The chain links TRBV9 to TRBJ2-1; TRBD2 might be the D (5 bases). The CDR3 has 13 amino acids. V gave up 3 bases and J gave up 7 bases, with 11 bases separating them. Germline CDR1 reads SGDLS; CDR2 reads YYNGEE. CDR3 sequence (DNA): TGTGCCAGCAGCGGGACTCACCCGAATGAGCAGTTCTTC. This sequence encodes CASSGTHPNEQFF. Filled out from reference TRBV9 and TRBJ2-1, the complete variable domain reads DSGVTQTPKHLITATGQRVTLRCSPRSGDLSVYWYQQSLDQGLQFLIQYYNGEERAKGNILERFSAQQFPDLHSELNLSSLELGDSALYFCASSGTHPNEQFFGPGTRLTVL.

The chain couples TRBV9 to TRBJ2-3, with 8 positions matching TRBD2. With 4 bases clipped from V and 0 bases from J, the junction kept 4 bases outside the gene matches. Germline loops: CDR1 SGDLS, CDR2 YYNGEE. The CDR3 loop spans 15 amino acids. The chain's CDR3 is CASSLSGTSTDTQYF. In nucleotides, the CDR3 is TGTGCCAGCAGCCTTAGCGGGACTAGCACAGATACGCAGTATTTT.

V and J are TRBV6-1 and TRBJ1-2; 8 nucleotides match TRBD1. J lost 4 bases, V lost 7 bases, and 8 bases had no gene match. This CDR3 contains 14 residues. Germline loops: CDR1 MNHNS, CDR2 SASEGT. The CDR3 DNA follows: TGTGCCAGCAATTCAGGGGGCATCGGCTATGGCTACACCTTC. This sequence encodes CASNSGGIGYGYTF.

This clone has just one count. The chain joins TRBV19 to TRBJ2-2; D perhaps matches TRBD2 (5 bases). Germline CDR1 is LNHDA and CDR2 is SQIVND (reference sequence). Deletions cut 11 bases from V and 1 base from J, with 14 bases between. This CDR3 spans 14 amino acids. The CDR3 loop is CAVLTRENTGELFF. The CDR3 DNA reads as TGTGCCGTCCTGACTCGGGAGAACACCGGGGAGCTGTTTTTT.

This clone was seen a single time. The CDR3 loop is CASSADRVRAKNIQYF. The CDR3 DNA is TGTGCCAGCAGTGCGGACAGGGTGAGGGCCAAAAACATTCAGTACTTC. The V and J genes are TRBV6-6 and TRBJ2-4; 8 bases map to TRBD1. After removal of 5 bases from V and 1 base from J, the junction contained 7 bases not matched to a gene. Germline CDR1 and CDR2: MNHNY and SVGAGI (reference sequence). This CDR3 is 16 amino acids long.

The gene calls are TRBV6-6 and TRBJ2-2; D uncertain. V lost 0 bases and J lost 4, with 12 bases in between. Germline V gene sequence: CDR1 MNHNY, CDR2 SVGAGI (reference sequence). This CDR3 has 16 amino acids. CDR3 nucleotides: TGTGCCAGCAGTTACTCGCTTCCCGGTGGCACCGGGGAGCTGTTTTTT. Encoded protein: CASSYSLPGGTGELFF.

The chain carries TRBV6-6 and TRBJ1-1; a possible D gene is TRBD1 (5 bases). This CDR3 is built from 16 residues. V was trimmed by 2 bases and J by 4 bases, leaving 17 bases between them. Germline values: CDR1 MNHNY, CDR2 SVGAGI (reference sequence). The CDR3 spells CASSYKRGSDGTEAFF. CDR3 DNA: TGTGCCAGCAGTTACAAACGGGGGAGTGATGGCACTGAAGCTTTCTTT.